This entry concerns a single T cell receptor beta chain. The CDR3 consists of 15 residues. In germline, CDR1 is MNHEY, CDR2 SVGAGI. J was trimmed by 7 bases and V by 4 bases; bases with no gene match: 8. In the source study's methods: It was from reference gene primer amplification that nucleated cell counts were estimated. Produced via immunoSEQ multiplex PCR; TCRdb's table is partial and in-frame only. Clone size and the V and J calls come from that table; the DNA yielded D and trimming. The sample holds roughly 250,000 clones, roughly four fifths seen once. This sample was taken from a study of blood T cell repertoires in COVID-19. In the study overall: Acute and convalescent COVID-19 specimens originated in the United States, Italy and Spain. T cells, B-cell-depleted T cells, or PBMCs provided the cDNA or gDNA that served as material.

The chain recombines TRBV6-5 with TRBJ1-4; the match to TRBD1 covers 8 bases. The specimen sequenced was peripheral blood. This TCR came from a man aged 50 to 60 with active or convalescent COVID-19. CDR3 sequence reads: CASSFTGGRGEKLFF. The CDR3 nucleotides are TGTGCCAGCAGTTTCACAGGGGGGCGGGGTGAAAAACTGTTTTTT.